This record concerns one T cell receptor (beta chain) sequence. Its specificity is not known. The data are from a study of OX40 agonist ivuxolimab in advanced cancers. Across the study: Antecedent anti-PD-1, anti-PD-L1 or anti-CTLA-4 therapy was permissible, with roughly 36% having received some. General study findings and limits: In general, CD8+ T cells held more expanded clones than CD4+ did, on average.

Method: immunoSEQ multiplex PCR; TCRdb's copy keeps in-frame clones and lacks some. Here the sample spans under 90,000 clones, more than 80% being singletons. The CDR3 is 15 residues long. Per germline, CDR1 MNHNS and CDR2 SASEGT. Between the trimmed V and J ends, which lost 3 bases and 2 bases, there was a span of 12 bases. Specimen: CD4+ or CD8+ T cells sorted from blood, collected in a trial of the OX40 agonist ivuxolimab. The genes are TRBV6-1 and TRBJ2-3; D is possibly TRBD2 (5 bases). The TCR sequence derives from an adult with an advanced solid tumor such as melanoma, head and neck, liver or kidney cancer. In nucleotides, the CDR3 is TGTGCCAGCAGTGAGGGCGGACTCCTCACAGATACGCAGTATTTT. Translating gives CASSEGGLLTDTQYF.